The clone carrying this TCR beta chain showed up just a few times. Its antigen is not known. V shed 4 bases and J 0 bases; nucleotides not matched to a gene: 1. Germline CDR1 LGHDT, CDR2 YNNKEL (reference sequence). The CDR3 loop spans 17 amino acids. The data originate from a study of identical twins. Study-wide points: For cord blood, abundant beta clonotypes had fewer insertions, unlike memory repertoires, which showed none. Those out-of-frame alpha sequences shared by twins showed an excess of low generation probability. The study based its conclusions on cross-sectional statistical analysis and did not follow the same donors.

Addition of a universal primer site occurred through template switching, and cDNA carried unique molecular identifiers. Via MiXCR, TCRdb re-called the 5' RACE reads, giving one row per CDR3 protein. The table lists roughly 1.6 million distinct CDR3 sequences, 25% to 35% of them singletons. Sample: cord blood. The chain uses TRBV3-1 and TRBJ2-4; 15 positions agree with TRBD2. The receptor was isolated from a newborn girl in good health. CDR3 nucleotide sequence: TGTGCCAGCAGCCGGACTAGCGGGGGGGTAGCCAAAAACATTCAGTACTTC. Its protein is CASSRTSGGVAKNIQYF.